Listed here is a single T cell receptor (beta chain). This CDR3 contains 16 residues. CDR1 is SGHTS and CDR2 is YDEGEE in the germline V gene. Losses at the gene ends were 7 bases for V and 4 bases for J; bases not matched to a gene: 17. This record comes from a study of cytomegalovirus exposure and HLA in healthy donors. Study information: There were fewer than 130 million unique TCR beta sequences, drawn from roughly 200 million T cells, in an earlier analysis.

Both 60 Vbeta primers and 13 Jbeta primers went into the PCR. TCRdb's table, derived via immunoSEQ multiplex PCR, lists solely in-frame clones and lacks some. This sample carries 85,000 to 130,000 clones, around 80% of them seen once, and the ten largest clones take under 4.5%. Material: PBMCs. The rearrangement joins TRBV5-8 to TRBJ2-7, with 7 bases identical to TRBD2. This clonotype originated in a woman between 45 and 65 years old in good health and CMV-seropositive. CDR3 in DNA: TGTGCCAGCGATCCCGGACTGGGCGGGAGCTTGTACGAGCAGTACTTC. As protein: CASDPGLGGSLYEQYF.